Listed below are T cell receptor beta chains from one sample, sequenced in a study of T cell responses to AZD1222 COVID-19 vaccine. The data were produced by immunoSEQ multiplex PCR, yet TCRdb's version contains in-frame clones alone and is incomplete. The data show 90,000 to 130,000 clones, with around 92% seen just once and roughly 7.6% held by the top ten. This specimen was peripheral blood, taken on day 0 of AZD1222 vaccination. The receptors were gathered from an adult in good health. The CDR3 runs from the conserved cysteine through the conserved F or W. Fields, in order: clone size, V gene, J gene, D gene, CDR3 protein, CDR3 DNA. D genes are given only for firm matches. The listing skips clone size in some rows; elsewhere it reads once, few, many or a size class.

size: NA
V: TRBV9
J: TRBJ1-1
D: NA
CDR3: CASSVEEGNTEAFF
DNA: TGTGCCAGCAGCGTAGAAGAGGGGAATACTGAAGCTTTCTTT

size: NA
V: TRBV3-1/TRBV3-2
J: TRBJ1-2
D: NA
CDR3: CASSPIKVPGYGYTF
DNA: TGTGCCAGCAGCCCAATCAAAGTCCCGGGCTATGGCTACACCTTC

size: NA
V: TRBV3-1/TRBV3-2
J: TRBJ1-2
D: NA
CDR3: CASSQEAYGYTF
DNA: TGTGCCAGCAGCCAAGAGGCCTATGGCTACACCTTC

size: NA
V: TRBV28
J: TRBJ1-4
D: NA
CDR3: CASSLSDNEKLFF
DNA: TGTGCCAGCAGTTTAAGTGATAATGAAAAACTGTTTTTT

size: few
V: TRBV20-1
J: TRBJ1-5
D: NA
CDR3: CSGSGGGKVNQPQHF
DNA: TGCAGTGGTAGTGGCGGAGGTAAGGTAAATCAGCCCCAGCATTTT

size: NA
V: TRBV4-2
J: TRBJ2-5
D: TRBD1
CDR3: CASSQDSDRGQETQYF
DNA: TGTGCCAGCAGCCAAGATTCGGACAGGGGTCAAGAGACCCAGTACTTC

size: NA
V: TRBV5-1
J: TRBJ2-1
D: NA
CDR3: CASSSSLTRAIRPEQFF
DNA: TGCGCCAGCAGCTCATCCTTGACTAGGGCGATACGTCCTGAGCAGTTCTTC

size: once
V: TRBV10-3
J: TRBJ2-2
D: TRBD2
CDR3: CAILRQAGVNTGELFF
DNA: TGTGCCATCCTTAGGCAAGCGGGGGTGAACACCGGGGAGCTGTTTTTT

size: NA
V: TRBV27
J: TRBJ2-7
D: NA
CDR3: CASSLSIAAGGTYEQYF
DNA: TGTGCCAGCAGTTTATCGATCGCGGCAGGGGGGACCTACGAGCAGTACTTC

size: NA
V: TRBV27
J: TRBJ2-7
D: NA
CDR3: CASSLSGGEQYF
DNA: TGTGCCAGCAGTTTATCAGGGGGCGAGCAGTACTTC

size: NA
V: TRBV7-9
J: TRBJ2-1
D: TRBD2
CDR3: CASSSLAGAYNEQFF
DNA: TGTGCCAGCAGTTCACTAGCGGGGGCTTACAATGAGCAGTTCTTC

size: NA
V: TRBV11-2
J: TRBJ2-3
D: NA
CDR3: CASSLVSTDTQYF
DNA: TGTGCCAGCAGCTTAGTCAGCACAGATACGCAGTATTTT

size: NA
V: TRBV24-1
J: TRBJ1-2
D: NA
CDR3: CATSDLAFHYGYTF
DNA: TGTGCCACCAGTGATTTGGCTTTCCACTATGGCTACACCTTC

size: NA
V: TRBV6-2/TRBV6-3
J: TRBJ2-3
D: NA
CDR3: CASSYEGKSTDTQYF
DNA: TGTGCCAGCAGTTACGAGGGAAAGAGTACAGATACGCAGTATTTT

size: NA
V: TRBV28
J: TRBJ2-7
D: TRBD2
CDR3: CASSSPSGGHFEQYF
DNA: TGTGCCAGCAGTTCCCCCAGCGGGGGGCATTTTGAGCAGTACTTC

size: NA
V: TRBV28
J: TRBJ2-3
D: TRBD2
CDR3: CASSLAGGGQDTQYF
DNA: TGTGCCAGCAGCTTAGCGGGGGGAGGGCAAGATACGCAGTATTTT

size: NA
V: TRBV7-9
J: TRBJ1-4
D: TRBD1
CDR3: CASSTEGQGVEKLFF
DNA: TGTGCCAGCAGCACCGAGGGACAGGGGGTTGAAAAACTGTTTTTT

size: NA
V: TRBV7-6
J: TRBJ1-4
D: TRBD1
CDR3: CASCPGTGLLGEKLFF
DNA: TGTGCCAGCTGCCCCGGGACAGGGCTTTTAGGCGAAAAACTGTTTTTT

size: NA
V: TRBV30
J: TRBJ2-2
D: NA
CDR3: CAWTENTGELFF
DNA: TGTGCCTGGACCGAGAATACCGGGGAGCTGTTTTTT

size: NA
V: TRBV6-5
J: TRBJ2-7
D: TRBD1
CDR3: CASNGGTGASYEQYF
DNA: TGTGCCAGCAATGGGGGGACAGGTGCCTCGTACGAGCAGTACTTC

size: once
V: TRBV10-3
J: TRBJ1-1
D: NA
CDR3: CAISEHREGLVTEAFF
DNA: TGTGCCATCAGTGAGCACCGCGAAGGGTTGGTGACTGAAGCTTTCTTT

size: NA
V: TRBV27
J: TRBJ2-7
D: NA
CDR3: CASSPPGREGEQYF
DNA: TGTGCCAGCAGTCCCCCCGGCAGGGAAGGCGAGCAGTACTTC

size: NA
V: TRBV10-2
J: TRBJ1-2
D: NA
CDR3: CASSPNAGGVYGYTF
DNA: TGCGCCAGCAGTCCTAACGCGGGGGGCGTCTATGGCTACACCTTC

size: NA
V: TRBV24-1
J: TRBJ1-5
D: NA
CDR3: CATSGAYGQEGNQPQHF
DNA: TGTGCCACCAGTGGGGCCTACGGACAAGAGGGCAATCAGCCCCAGCATTTT

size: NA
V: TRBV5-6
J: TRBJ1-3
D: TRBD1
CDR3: CASSPYSGTGFRNTIYF
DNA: TGTGCCAGCAGCCCATACTCCGGGACAGGGTTCAGAAACACCATATATTTT

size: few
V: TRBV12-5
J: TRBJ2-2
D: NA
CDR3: CASGLFSRSGELFF
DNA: TGTGCTAGTGGTTTGTTTTCTCGATCCGGGGAGCTGTTTTTT

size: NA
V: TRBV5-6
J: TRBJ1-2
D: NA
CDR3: CASSQEYRTVSGYTF
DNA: TGTGCCAGCAGCCAGGAGTATCGGACAGTTTCTGGCTACACCTTC

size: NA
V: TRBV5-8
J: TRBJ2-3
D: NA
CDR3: CASSGYRDTQYF
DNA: TGTGCCAGTTCAGGTTACAGGGATACGCAGTATTTT

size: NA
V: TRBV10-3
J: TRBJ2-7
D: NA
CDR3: CAISESPLEEQYF
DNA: TGTGCCATCAGTGAGTCGCCTCTGGAAGAGCAGTACTTC

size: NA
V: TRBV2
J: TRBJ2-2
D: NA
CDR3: CASSGQGRVTGELFF
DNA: TGTGCCAGCAGTGGACAAGGACGTGTCACCGGGGAGCTGTTTTTT

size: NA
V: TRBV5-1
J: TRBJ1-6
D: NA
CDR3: CASSLALGGYNSPLHF
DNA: TGCGCCAGCAGCTTGGCACTCGGCGGGTATAATTCACCCCTCCACTTT

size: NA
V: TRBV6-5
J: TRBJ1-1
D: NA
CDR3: CASSYTGVEAFF
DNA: TGTGCCAGCAGTTACACGGGTGTTGAAGCTTTCTTT

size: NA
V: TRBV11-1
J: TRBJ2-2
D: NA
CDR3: CASRVRPVNTGELFF
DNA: TGTGCCAGCAGGGTTCGGCCAGTAAACACCGGGGAGCTGTTTTTT

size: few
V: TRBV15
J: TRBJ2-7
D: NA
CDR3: CATSSSMGEPYEQYF
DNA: TGTGCCACCAGCAGTTCGATGGGGGAACCCTACGAGCAGTACTTC

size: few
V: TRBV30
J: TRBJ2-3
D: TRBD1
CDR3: CAWTDTPGQGADTQYF
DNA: TGTGCCTGGACCGACACCCCGGGACAGGGGGCAGATACGCAGTATTTT

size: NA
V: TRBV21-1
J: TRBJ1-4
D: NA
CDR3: CASNIDGEKLFF
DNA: TGTGCCAGCAACATAGACGGGGAAAAACTGTTTTTT